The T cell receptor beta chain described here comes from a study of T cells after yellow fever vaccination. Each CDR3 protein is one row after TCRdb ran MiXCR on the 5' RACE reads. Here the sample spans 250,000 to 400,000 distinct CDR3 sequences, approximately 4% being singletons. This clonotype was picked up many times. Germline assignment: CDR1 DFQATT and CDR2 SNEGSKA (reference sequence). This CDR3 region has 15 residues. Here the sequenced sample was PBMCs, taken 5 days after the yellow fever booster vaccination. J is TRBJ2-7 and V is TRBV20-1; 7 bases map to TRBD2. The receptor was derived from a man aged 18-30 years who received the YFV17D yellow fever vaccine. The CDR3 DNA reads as TGCAGCCTACGTGGGGGGGGAAAGGGGACCTACGAGCAGTACTTC. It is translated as CSLRGGGKGTYEQYF.